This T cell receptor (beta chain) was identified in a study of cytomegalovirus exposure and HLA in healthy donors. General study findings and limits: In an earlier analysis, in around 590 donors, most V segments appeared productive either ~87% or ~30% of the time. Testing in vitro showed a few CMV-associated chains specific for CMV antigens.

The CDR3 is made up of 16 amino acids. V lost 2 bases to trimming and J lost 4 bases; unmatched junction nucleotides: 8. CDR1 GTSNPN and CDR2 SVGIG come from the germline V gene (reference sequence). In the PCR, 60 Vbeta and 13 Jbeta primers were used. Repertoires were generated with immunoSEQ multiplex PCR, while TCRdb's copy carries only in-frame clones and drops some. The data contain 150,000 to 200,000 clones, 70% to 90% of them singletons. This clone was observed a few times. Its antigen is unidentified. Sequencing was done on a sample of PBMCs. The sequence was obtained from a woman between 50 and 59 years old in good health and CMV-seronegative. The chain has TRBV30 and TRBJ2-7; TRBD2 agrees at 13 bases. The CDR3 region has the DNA TGTGCCTGGAGTTTCCGGACTAGCGGGAGTGGTTACGAGCAGTACTTC. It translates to CAWSFRTSGSGYEQYF.